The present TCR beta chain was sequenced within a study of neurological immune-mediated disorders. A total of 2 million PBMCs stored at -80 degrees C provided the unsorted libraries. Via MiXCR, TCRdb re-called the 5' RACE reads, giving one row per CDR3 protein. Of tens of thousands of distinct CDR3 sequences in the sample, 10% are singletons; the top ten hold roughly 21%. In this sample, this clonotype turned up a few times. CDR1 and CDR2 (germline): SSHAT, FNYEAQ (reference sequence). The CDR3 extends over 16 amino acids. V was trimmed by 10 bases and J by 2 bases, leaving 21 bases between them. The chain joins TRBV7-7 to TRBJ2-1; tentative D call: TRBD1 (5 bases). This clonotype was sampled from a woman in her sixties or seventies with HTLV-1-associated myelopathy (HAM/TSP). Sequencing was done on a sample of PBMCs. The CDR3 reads CANSLAPGIAYNEQFF. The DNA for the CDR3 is TGTGCCAACAGTTTGGCCCCAGGGATAGCCTACAATGAGCAGTTCTTC.